This T cell receptor beta chain was recorded in a study of blood T cells in healthy people across ages. Study-level results: PBMC samples, being unsorted, prevented any conclusive comparison of naive and antigen-experienced cells.

Trimming cost V 4 bases and J 5 bases, with 15 bases left between them. The CDR3 loop spans 14 amino acids. The germline V gene encodes CDR1 SGHRS and CDR2 YFSETQ. The use of a sample-barcoded 5' primer and a J-beta primer mix characterized a second PCR of roughly 6 to 12 cycles. TCRdb analysed the 5' RACE reads with MiXCR anew, one entry per CDR3 protein. The table has 800,000 or so distinct CDR3 sequences, roughly 25% seen once; the top ten hold under 4.5%. This clonotype was detected a few times. Its target is not known. The donors, aged 6 to 90, were healthy Caucasians from Russia. These sequences were also reported in another study, on T cells of mothers and their children. Turning to that study: Persistent microchimeric T cell clones were sought, and none were detected.

The sequencing sample was made of blood. The chain has TRBV5-1 and TRBJ1-1; no clear D. The origin of this receptor is a boy under 18 in good health. The CDR3 region has the DNA TGCGCCAGCAGCCCACAAAGGACGGTGACTGAAGCTTTCTTT. This gives the protein CASSPQRTVTEAFF.